The T cell receptor (beta chain) described here comes from a study of shared clonotypes between healthy human individuals. CDR1 and CDR2 from the germline V gene are KGHSH and LQKENI. The V gene lost 2 bases and the J gene lost 1 base, with 11 bases spanning the gap. This CDR3 region has 16 residues. Generated by immunoSEQ multiplex PCR, the TCRdb table keeps only in-frame clones and is missing some. Found here are roughly 86,000 clones, over 60% of them singletons; the top ten hold 50%. Sequenced sample: memory CD8+ T cells sorted from blood. The subset: CD45RO+ cells pooled with CCR7-negative TemRA cells. The chain links TRBV18 to TRBJ2-2; weak D call: TRBD1 (5 bases). The clonotype originates from a man under 40 in good health. The CDR3 bases are TGTGCCAGCTCACCAATCTTCAGGGAGAACACCGGGGAGCTGTTTTTT. This codes for CASSPIFRENTGELFF.